The clone carrying this TCR beta chain turned up a few times. The data belong to a study of blood T cells in healthy people across ages. The CDR3 has 15 amino acids. V trimming: 5 bases; J trimming: 4 bases; junction bases outside the gene matches: 7. Together with a sample-barcoded 5' primer, a J-beta primer mix was included in a second PCR lasting roughly 7 to 11 cycles. TCRdb called the 5' RACE reads again in MiXCR, with one record for every CDR3 protein. The profile shows about 1.4 million distinct CDR3 sequences, approximately 59% of them singletons. The clonotype originates from a man aged 18-30 years in good health. Sequenced material: blood. The chain has TRBV12-3 or TRBV12-4 and TRBJ1-2; 10 bases map to TRBD1. In DNA, the CDR3 is TGTGCCAGCAGTCCCACGGGACAGGGGACCTATGGCTACACCTTC. It is translated as CASSPTGQGTYGYTF.